This record covers a single TCR beta chain. The target antigen is unknown. PCR employed 60 Vbeta and 13 Jbeta primers. Per the authors' pipeline: A later analysis counted approximately 80 million unique TCR beta chains, 9.5 million to 12 million shared. Assay used: immunoSEQ multiplex PCR; TCRdb lists only in-frame clones, some missing. That table furnishes V, J and clone size, whereas the DNA furnished D and trimming. The data show 100,000 or so clones, with roughly 76% seen just once and 6% to 8% held by the top ten. This specimen belongs to a study of cytomegalovirus exposure and HLA in healthy donors. Across the study: Early on, a data release was issued that held some 91 million unique TCRs from HLA-typed donors. Study results and limitations: Roughly uniform depth of sequencing across donors was assumed in presence/absence analyses. Versus the approximately 700-donor mean, an Asian-associated ancestry cluster reportedly showed fewer N-insertions in a later analysis.

CDR3 length equals 13 residues. The germline V gene has CDR1 SGHTA and CDR2 FQGNSA. Trimming took 7 bases from V and 5 from J, leaving 14 bases between them. The rearrangement joins TRBV7-2 to TRBJ1-1, with D unclear. The sequenced sample consisted of PBMCs. The origin of this receptor is a man aged 30 to 39 in good health and CMV-seropositive. The CDR3 nucleotides read TGTGCCAGCACCAACCGCCGCGGAACTGAAGCTTTCTTT. This sequence encodes CASTNRRGTEAFF. Variable domain in full (rest from reference TRBV7-2 and TRBJ1-1): GAGVSQSPSNKVTEKGKDVELRCDPISGHTALYWYRQSLGQGLEFLIYFQGNSAPDKSGLPSDRFSAERTGGSVSTLTIQRTQQEDSAVYLCASTNRRGTEAFFGQGTRLTVV.